What follows describes a single TCR beta chain. The V gene's germline CDR1 is SQVTM and CDR2 ANQGSEA. The CDR3 sequence is 15 residues long. The trim removed 0 bases at V and 3 bases at J, leaving 7 bases unmatched. These data come from a study of CD8 T cells in Susac syndrome. RNA amounts of about 0.5 to 1 ug underwent reverse transcription with random hexamers. Amplification of TCR beta CDR3 across 54 Vbeta and 13 Jbeta was performed with immunoSEQ multiplex PCR. TCRdb independently ran MiXCR on the immunoSEQ multiplex PCR reads; one entry per CDR3 protein. The table has 400,000 to 550,000 distinct CDR3 sequences, around 83% seen once.

The sequenced material came from CD8+ T cells from PBMCs. The clonotype comes from a human donor with multiple sclerosis. V and J are TRBV29-1 and TRBJ2-7; 8 bases are shared with TRBD1. CDR3 nucleotide sequence: TGCAGCGTTGAAGACTACGGGACAGGTCTCTACGAGCAGTACTTC. It encodes CSVEDYGTGLYEQYF.